This T cell receptor (beta chain) was profiled in a study of chemoradiotherapy in HPV16-positive cancers. Overall study results and limits: HPV-responsive T-cell expansion during chemoradiotherapy was linked to improved recurrence-free survival in HPV16-positive patients. Functional assays defining HPV-specific T cells used only a couple of HPV16-positive patients. During treatment, candidate HPV-specific clones and E7-related motifs expanded in tumor.

TCRdb keeps only in-frame clones here, not all; method: immunoSEQ multiplex PCR. The sample has some 20,000 clones; roughly 73% are singletons. Trimming shortened V by 5 bases and J by 5 bases, and 7 bases separated the two germline ends. The germline V gene has CDR1 SGHTA and CDR2 FQGNSA. CDR3 length equals 12 residues. A remark on this clone: Its antigen is unknown.

The sample was taken from a patient who underwent chemoradiotherapy. The origin of this receptor is a human donor with HPV-associated anogenital cancer. The chain uses TRBV7-2 and TRBJ1-3; no clear D gene. In DNA form, the CDR3 reads TGTGCCAGCAGCGCGCAAAGAAACACCATATATTTT. It codes for CASSAQRNTIYF.